This paragraph covers one T cell receptor (beta chain) sequence. Its specificity is not known. Genomic DNA of each subset was evenly split across several immunoSEQ plates. Generated by immunoSEQ multiplex PCR, the TCRdb table keeps only in-frame clones and is missing some. This sample has 2,100,000 or so clones, with nearly 97% found just once. This sample stems from a study of shared clonotypes between healthy human individuals. Regarding the study as a whole: Blood was the only sampled material, and tissue repertoires likely differ. When naive CD4 clonotypes were compared across a few donors, 5% to 5.5% were shared. Clonotypes which were not shared had lower generation probabilities than clonotypes that all four donors shared.

V shed 5 bases and J 9 bases; nucleotides not matched to a gene: 11. The CDR3 is made up of 15 amino acids. CDR1 and CDR2 (germline): SEHNR, FQNEAQ (reference sequence). V usage is TRBV7-9 and J usage is TRBJ2-1, with TRBD1 matching over 9 bases. The sequence derives from a young man in good health. Sequences were obtained from naive CD4+ T cells sorted from blood. Stated subset: CD45RA+ positively selected. The CDR3 DNA reads TGTGCCAGCAGCCTCGGGACAGGGCAACGATTTGAGCAGTTCTTC. Translated, it gives CASSLGTGQRFEQFF.